The 4 T cell receptor beta chains presented below share a single source sample, sequenced in a study of blood T cell repertoires in COVID-19. Produced via immunoSEQ multiplex PCR; TCRdb's table is partial and in-frame only. The sample includes 150,000 to 200,000 clones, around 85% of them seen just once. The sample taken for sequencing was peripheral blood. All receptors derive from a man between 65 and 85 years old with active or convalescent COVID-19.

The chain's CDR3 is CASRLGTYSGNTIYF. CDR3 coding DNA: TGTGCAAGTCGCTTAGGAACATACTCTGGAAACACCATATATTTT. The chain has TRBV12-2 and TRBJ1-3; the DNA was not compared with TRBD1, the D call given in the table. TRBV12-2 is a pseudogene. The length of the CDR3 is 15 residues.

The rearrangement links TRBV5-1 to TRBJ2-3, with D unclear. V was shortened by 0 bases and J by 4 bases, with 12 bases between the two germline ends. The germline CDR1 and CDR2 sequences are SGHRS and YFSETQ. The CDR3 is 15 amino acids. CDR3: CASSLGLVLADTQYF. For the CDR3, the DNA is TGCGCCAGCAGCTTGGGGTTAGTTTTGGCAGATACGCAGTATTTT.

The CDR3 bases are TGTGCCAGCAGCCAAGCTAGACTAGGTCGGTCAGATACGCAGTATTTT. As protein: CASSQARLGRSDTQYF. The genes are TRBV3-1 (or the pseudogene TRBV3-2) and TRBJ2-3; D possibly corresponds to TRBD2 (6 bases). This CDR3 is built from 16 residues. Trimming cost V 1 base and J 4 bases, with 15 bases left between them. Germline V gene sequence: CDR1 LGHDT, CDR2 YNNKEL (reference sequence).

This chain uses TRBV5-1 with TRBJ2-3, with D maybe TRBD1 (5 bases). This CDR3 contains 13 residues. Germline V gives CDR1 SGHRS, CDR2 YFSETQ. Deletions cut 2 bases from V and 8 bases from J, with 12 bases between. CDR3 protein: CASSFLQETTQYF. As DNA, the CDR3 is TGCGCCAGCAGCTTTCTACAGGAAACTACGCAGTATTTT.